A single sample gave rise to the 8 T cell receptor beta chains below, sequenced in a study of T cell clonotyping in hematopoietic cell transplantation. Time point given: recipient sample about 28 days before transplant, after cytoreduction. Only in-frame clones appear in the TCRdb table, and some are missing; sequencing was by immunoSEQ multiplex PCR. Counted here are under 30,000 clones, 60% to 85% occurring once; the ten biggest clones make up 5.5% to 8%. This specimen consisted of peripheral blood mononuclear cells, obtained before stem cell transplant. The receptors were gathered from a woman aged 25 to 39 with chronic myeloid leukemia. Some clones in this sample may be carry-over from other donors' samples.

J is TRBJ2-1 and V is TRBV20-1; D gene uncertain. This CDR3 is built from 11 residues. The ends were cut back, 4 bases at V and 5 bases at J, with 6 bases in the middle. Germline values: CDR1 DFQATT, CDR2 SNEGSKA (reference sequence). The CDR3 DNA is TGCAGTGCTACCGAAAACAATGAGCAGTTCTTC. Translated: CSATENNEQFF.

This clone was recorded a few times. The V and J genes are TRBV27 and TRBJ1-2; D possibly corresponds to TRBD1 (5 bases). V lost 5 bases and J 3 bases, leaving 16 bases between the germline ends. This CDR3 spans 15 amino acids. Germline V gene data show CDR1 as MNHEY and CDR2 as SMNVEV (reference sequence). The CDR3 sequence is CASSILGRPDYGYTF. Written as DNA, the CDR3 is TGTGCCAGCAGTATCTTGGGACGGCCAGACTATGGCTACACCTTC.

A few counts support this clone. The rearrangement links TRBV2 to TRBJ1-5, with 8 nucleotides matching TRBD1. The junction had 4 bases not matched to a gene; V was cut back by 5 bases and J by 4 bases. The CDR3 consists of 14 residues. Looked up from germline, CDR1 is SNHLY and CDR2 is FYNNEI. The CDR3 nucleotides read TGTGCCAGCAGTCAGGACAGGGCAAATCAGCCCCAGCATTTT. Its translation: CASSQDRANQPQHF.

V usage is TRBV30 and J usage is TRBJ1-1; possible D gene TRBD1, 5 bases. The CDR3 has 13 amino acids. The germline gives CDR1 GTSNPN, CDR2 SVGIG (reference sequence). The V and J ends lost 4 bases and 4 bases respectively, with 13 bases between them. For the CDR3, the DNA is TGTGCCTGGAAACGGCAGGGAGGCACTGAAGCTTTCTTT. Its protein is CAWKRQGGTEAFF.

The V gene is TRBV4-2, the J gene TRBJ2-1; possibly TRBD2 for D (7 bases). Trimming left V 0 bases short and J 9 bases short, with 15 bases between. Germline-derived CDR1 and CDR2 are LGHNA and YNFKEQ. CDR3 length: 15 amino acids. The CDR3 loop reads CASSQDLGRGAEQFF. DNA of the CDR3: TGTGCCAGCAGCCAAGATTTGGGGAGGGGGGCTGAGCAGTTCTTC.

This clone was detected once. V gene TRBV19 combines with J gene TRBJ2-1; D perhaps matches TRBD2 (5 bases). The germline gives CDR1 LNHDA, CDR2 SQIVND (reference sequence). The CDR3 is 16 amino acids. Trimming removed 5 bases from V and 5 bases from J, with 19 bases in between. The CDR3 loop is CASSYTGDRGNNEQFF. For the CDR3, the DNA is TGTGCCAGTAGTTATACCGGGGATAGAGGAAACAATGAGCAGTTCTTC. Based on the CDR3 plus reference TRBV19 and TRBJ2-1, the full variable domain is DGGITQSPKYLFRKEGQNVTLSCEQNLNHDAMYWYRQDPGQGLRLIYYSQIVNDFQKGDIAEGYSVSREKKESFPLTVTSAQKNPTAFYLCASSYTGDRGNNEQFFGPGTRLTVL.

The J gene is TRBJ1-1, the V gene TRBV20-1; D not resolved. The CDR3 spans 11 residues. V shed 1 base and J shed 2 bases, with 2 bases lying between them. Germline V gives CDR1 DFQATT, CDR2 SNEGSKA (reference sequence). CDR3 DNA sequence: TGCAGTGCTAGAGTTAACACTGAAGCTTTCTTT. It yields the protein CSARVNTEAFF.

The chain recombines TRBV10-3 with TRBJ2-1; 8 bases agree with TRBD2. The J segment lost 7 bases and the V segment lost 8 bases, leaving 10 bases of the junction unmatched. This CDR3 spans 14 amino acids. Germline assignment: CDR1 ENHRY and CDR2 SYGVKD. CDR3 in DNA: TGTGCCATCCACTCGACGGGGGGGATGAATGAGCAGTTCTTC. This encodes CAIHSTGGMNEQFF.